These 10 T cell receptor beta chains originate from one sample sequenced in a study of T cell repertoires in cytomegalovirus infection. TCRdb ran MiXCR on the reads and lists one entry per CDR3 protein. The sample carries some 600,000 distinct CDR3 sequences, approximately 24% recorded once. The sample comprised CD8+ T cells from PBMCs. The receptors stem from a human donor in good health (CMV status not recorded). Some clones in this sample may be carry-over from other donors' samples.

With regard to this clonotype: Being one base from a much bigger clone, this may be a read error. The genes are TRBV14 and TRBJ1-2; D is unresolved. Germline lookup yields CDR1 SGHDN and CDR2 FVKESK. Deletions cut 10 bases from V and 10 bases from J, with 7 bases between. This CDR3 is 8 amino acids long. The CDR3 bases are TGTGCCACCATGTTCTACACCTTC. It specifies CATMFYTF.

This clonotype has a count of ten or more. This chain joins TRBV20-1 and TRBJ1-1; D is uncertain. CDR1 DFQATT and CDR2 SNEGSKA come from the germline V gene (reference sequence). The CDR3 covers 11 residues. Trimming shortened V by 4 bases and J by 3 bases, and 6 bases separated the two germline ends. The CDR3 bases are TGCAGTGCTAAAGATTACACTGAAGCTTTCTTT. Protein product: CSAKDYTEAFF.

This clonotype was observed a few times. The chain has TRBV12-3 or TRBV12-4 and TRBJ1-1, with 10 bases fitting TRBD1. With 4 bases clipped from V and 1 base from J, the junction kept 12 bases outside the gene matches. This CDR3 has 18 residues. The CDR3: CASSSGTGEARANTEAFF. In DNA, the CDR3 is TGTGCCAGCAGTTCCGGGACAGGGGAGGCGAGGGCGAACACTGAAGCTTTCTTT.

The chain couples TRBV28 to TRBJ1-4; the match to TRBD1 covers 8 bases. The germline V gene encodes CDR1 MDHEN and CDR2 SYDVKM. CDR3 length: 16 residues. V shed 5 bases, J shed 3 bases, and the junction held 8 bases outside the gene matches. The CDR3 protein is CASSPPGQGSNEKLFF. The CDR3 DNA follows: TGTGCCAGCAGTCCCCCCGGACAGGGCTCTAATGAAAAACTGTTTTTT.

This clonotype was found a few times. The V gene is TRBV5-5, the J gene TRBJ1-1; D is perhaps TRBD1 (6 bases). V dropped 3 bases and J dropped 0 bases, with 15 bases sitting between them. This CDR3 comprises 16 residues. Germline V gene sequence: CDR1 SGHKS, CDR2 YYEKEE (reference sequence). The CDR3 reads CASSSLDSLMNTEAFF. The DNA of the CDR3 is TGTGCCAGCAGCTCCCTGGACAGTCTAATGAACACTGAAGCTTTCTTT.

About this clonotype: The limits of the CDR3 on the DNA are not certain, so only TCRdb's listed CDR3 is given. The chain joins TRBV2 to TRBJ2-7. In germline, CDR1 is SNHLY, CDR2 FYNNEI. The CDR3 spans 18 amino acids, including both terminal residues. CDR3 sequence reads: CASRSQATPSRETYEQYV.

The rearrangement links TRBV19 to TRBJ1-1, with 7 bases matching TRBD1. V dropped 4 bases and J dropped 2; count of bases not matched to a gene: 4. Germline V gives CDR1 LNHDA, CDR2 SQIVND (reference sequence). The CDR3 sequence is 14 residues long. CDR3 nucleotides: TGTGCCAGTAGTACCTCAGGGGGAAACACTGAAGCTTTCTTT. This gives the protein CASSTSGGNTEAFF.

This clonotype has a handful of counts. V gene TRBV5-1 combines with J gene TRBJ2-1; tentatively, D is TRBD1 (6 bases). V was trimmed by 2 bases and J by 8 bases, leaving 17 bases between them. The CDR3 contains 15 residues. CDR1 and CDR2 (germline): SGHRS, YFSETQ. CDR3 protein: CASSLGGRGVDEQFF. The CDR3 bases are TGCGCCAGCAGCTTAGGCGGCAGGGGTGTCGATGAGCAGTTCTTC.

Concerning this clonotype itself: Possible read error: a much larger clone is one base away. J is TRBJ1-2 and V is TRBV7-4; D may be TRBD1 (6 bases). Trimming cost V 5 bases and J 3 bases, with 16 bases left between them. Germline CDR1 and CDR2: SGHVT and SQSDAQ. The CDR3 length is 15 residues. CDR3 DNA sequence: TGTGCCAGCAGCGTAGGGGACAACGCGTACTATGGCTACACCTTC. Protein product: CASSVGDNAYYGYTF.

The chain combines TRBV29-1 with TRBJ1-2; TRBD1 is a possible D gene (6 bases). The V gene lost 7 bases and the J gene lost 2 bases, with 14 bases spanning the gap. Germline CDR1 reads SQVTM; CDR2 reads ANQGSEA. The CDR3 is made up of 13 amino acids. This chain's CDR3 is CSAEGGENYGYTF. The CDR3 DNA is TGCAGCGCCGAGGGGGGGGAAAACTATGGCTACACCTTC.